What follows are 9 T cell receptor beta chains derived from one specimen sequenced in a study of T-cell reconstitution after alpha-beta-depleted transplantation in children. The library targeted TCRbeta and was prepared with unique molecular identifiers. MiXCR, applied by TCRdb to the PCR reads, yields one record per CDR3 protein. The sample shows roughly 610,000 distinct CDR3 sequences, approximately 10% of them seen only once. Sequencing used PBMCs from the stem cell graft donor, obtained from the stem cell graft. These receptors were taken from a human donor who donated a stem cell graft to a child with acute myeloid leukemia.

This clonotype was counted at least ten times. The J gene is TRBJ2-1, the V gene TRBV12-5; 11 nucleotides agree with TRBD2. The CDR3 has 15 amino acids. Germline CDR1 reads LGHNT; CDR2 reads FRNRAP. The V gene end was trimmed by 5 bases and the J gene end by 5 bases; junction bases not matched to a gene: 5. The CDR3 reads CASGLGLAENNEQFF. The CDR3 DNA is TGTGCTAGTGGTCTGGGACTAGCGGAAAACAATGAGCAGTTCTTC.

This clonotype was detected a few times. The chain links TRBV9 to TRBJ2-1; 7 bases are a match to TRBD1. Germline CDR1 and CDR2: SGDLS and YYNGEE. V lost 3 bases to trimming and J lost 3 bases; unmatched junction nucleotides: 6. The CDR3 is made up of 15 amino acids. The CDR3 DNA is TGTGCCAGCAGCGGGATGACAGGGCGCTACAATGAGCAGTTCTTC. The encoded protein is CASSGMTGRYNEQFF.

This clonotype was recorded a few times. The V gene is TRBV7-3, the J gene TRBJ2-1; 7 nucleotides match TRBD2. CDR3 length: 12 amino acids. Per germline, CDR1 SGHTA and CDR2 FQGTGA. J was trimmed by 12 bases and V by 4 bases; bases with no gene match: 6. In DNA form, the CDR3 reads TGTGCCAGCAGCTCGGGGGTAGCGGGGCAGTTCTTC. Amino acids: CASSSGVAGQFF.

V gene TRBV10-3 combines with J gene TRBJ1-5, with D possibly matching TRBD1 (6 bases). V gave up 3 bases and J gave up 2 bases, with 20 bases separating them. The CDR3 spans 18 residues. Germline V gene data show CDR1 as ENHRY and CDR2 as SYGVKD. The CDR3, as DNA: TGTGCCATCAGTGAATCGCGGGGCAGGGGATCGGGCAATCAGCCCCAGCATTTT. Encoded protein: CAISESRGRGSGNQPQHF.

The V call is TRBV24-1, the J call TRBJ2-2, with D uncertain. V gave up 1 base and J gave up 0 bases, with 17 bases separating them. This CDR3 comprises 19 residues. Germline V gene data show CDR1 as KGHDR and CDR2 as SFDVKD. This CDR3 reads CATSDLIFNVLANTGELFF. The DNA for the CDR3 is TGTGCCACCAGTGATTTAATTTTTAATGTACTCGCGAACACCGGGGAGCTGTTTTTT.

Ten or more counts support this clonotype. The V call is TRBV7-9, the J call TRBJ2-5; the D gene is possibly TRBD2 (6 bases). Trimming removed 0 bases from V and 7 bases from J, with 6 bases in between. The CDR3 length is 12 residues. Germline V gene data show CDR1 as SEHNR and CDR2 as FQNEAQ (reference sequence). CDR3 coding DNA: TGTGCCAGCAGCTTAGCGGAGGGGACCCAGTACTTC. Protein: CASSLAEGTQYF.

The chain recombines TRBV4-3 with TRBJ2-7, with D unresolved. The CDR3 contains 15 residues. Germline CDR1 and CDR2: LGHNA and YSLEER. Between the trimmed V and J ends, which lost 0 bases and 0 bases, there was a span of 9 bases. CDR3 region: CASSQDTGSSYEQYF. As DNA, the CDR3 is TGCGCCAGCAGCCAAGATACCGGCAGCTCCTACGAGCAGTACTTC.

The chain uses TRBV4-3 and TRBJ2-2, with no clear D. Germline CDR1 LGHNA, CDR2 YSLEER. The CDR3 contains 14 residues. Between the trimmed V and J ends, which lost 4 bases and 3 bases, there was a span of 9 bases. Here the CDR3 reads CASSPRTYTGELFF. In DNA, the CDR3 is TGCGCCAGCAGCCCCCGGACCTACACCGGGGAGCTGTTTTTT.

There are a few counts of this clonotype. The rearrangement joins TRBV28 to TRBJ2-1; 9 positions agree with TRBD2. The V gene's germline CDR1 is MDHEN and CDR2 SYDVKM. The CDR3 sequence is 19 residues long. V was clipped by 5 bases and J by 8 bases; unmatched bases: 22. The CDR3 loop is CASSSPGLATKGWTDEQFF. CDR3 nucleotides: TGTGCCAGCAGTAGTCCGGGACTAGCTACGAAGGGTTGGACGGATGAGCAGTTCTTC. The full variable domain, completed using reference TRBV28 and TRBJ2-1, is DVKVTQSSRYLVKRTGEKVFLECVQDMDHENMFWYRQDPGLGLRLIYFSYDVKMKEKGDIPEGYSVSREKKERFSLILESASTNQTSMYLCASSSPGLATKGWTDEQFFGPGTRLTVL.